The 13 T cell receptor beta chains below all came from one sample that was sequenced in a study of blood T cell repertoires in COVID-19 (dated by TCRdb to the early 2020s). To prepare the library, the immunoSEQ multiplex PCR assay was applied. TCRdb retrieved this table from immuneACCESS and kept in-frame rearrangements only. Not all clones are present; in checked studies, unresolved V genes account for under half, and no reason is known for the remainder. The sample table contains about 97,000 clones; only one count was recorded for over 70% of them. The ten largest make up less than 4.5% of the sample. The sample consisted of peripheral blood. The receptors were sampled from a man aged 55 to 70 with acute or convalescent COVID-19.

V is TRBV6-2 or TRBV6-3 and J is TRBJ2-7; D possibly corresponds to TRBD2 (5 bases). CDR1 MNHEY and CDR2 SVGEGT come from the germline V gene. The CDR3 consists of 16 residues. V lost 4 bases, J lost 3 bases, and 19 bases lay in between. For the CDR3, the DNA is TGTGCCAGCAGTTCCCTTACTAGTGACCGACTCTACGAGCAGTACTTC. It codes for CASSSLTSDRLYEQYF.

The CDR3 region has the DNA TGTGCCGCGAGAGGGGGCATAGCTAACTATGGCTACACCTTC. Translation gives CAARGGIANYGYTF. The V call is TRBV10-3, the J call TRBJ1-2, with 7 bases lining up with TRBD1. CDR3 length: 14 amino acids. The junction had 9 bases not matched to a gene; V was cut back by 11 bases and J by 0 bases. CDR1 ENHRY and CDR2 SYGVKD come from the germline V gene.

In its sample, this clone was seen once. The gene calls are TRBV19 and TRBJ2-4, with D hard to call. Trimming cost V 3 bases and J 1 base, with 13 bases left between them. Germline lookup yields CDR1 LNHDA and CDR2 SQIVND (reference sequence). The CDR3 consists of 16 residues. The CDR3 loop reads CASSIELFAAKNIQYF. The CDR3 DNA follows: TGTGCCAGTAGTATCGAGCTGTTCGCGGCCAAAAACATTCAGTACTTC.

Turning to this clone: The DNA is left out, because the CDR3 cannot be placed on it with certainty; the CDR3 is given as TCRdb lists it. The chain carries TRBV28 and TRBJ1-1; the table gives TRBD1 as D, unverified against the DNA. The CDR3 comprises 11 residues, both ends counted. Per the germline V gene, CDR1 is MDHEN and CDR2 is SYDVKM. The CDR3 spells CASTFGTGAYF.

This chain joins TRBV19 and TRBJ1-1, with 9 bases that match TRBD1. This CDR3 spans 14 amino acids. V was pared by 6 bases and J by 4 bases, with 6 bases of the junction left unmatched. Germline assignment: CDR1 LNHDA and CDR2 SQIVND (reference sequence). This CDR3 reads CASRKDRGSTEAFF. DNA for the CDR3: TGTGCCAGTAGGAAGGACAGGGGCTCCACTGAAGCTTTCTTT.

The gene calls are TRBV3-1 (or the pseudogene TRBV3-2) and TRBJ1-6, with D possibly being TRBD1 (5 bases). Per germline, CDR1 LGHDT and CDR2 YNNKEL (reference sequence). The length of the CDR3 is 15 residues. Trimming removed 3 bases from V and 0 bases from J, with 6 bases in between. CDR3 nucleotides: TGTGCCAGCAGCCACGGGGGCTCCTATAATTCACCCCTCCACTTT. This encodes CASSHGGSYNSPLHF.

The rearrangement uses TRBV12-1 and TRBJ1-4; the table's D call, TRBD1, has no DNA check behind it. TRBV12-1 is labeled a pseudogene. This CDR3 region has 17 residues. CDR3 in amino acids: CASSTGTGVSTNEKLFF. CDR3 coding DNA: TGTGCCAGCAGCACCGGGACAGGGGTAAGTACTAATGAAAAACTGTTTTTT.

This clone was seen a single time. The rearrangement joins TRBV29-1 to TRBJ2-7; D is possibly TRBD1 (6 bases). This CDR3 contains 13 residues. From germline, CDR1 is SQVTM and CDR2 ANQGSEA. V lost 4 bases to trimming and J lost 0 bases, with 10 bases between them. Here the CDR3 reads CSVGTVLSYEQYF. CDR3 DNA: TGCAGCGTTGGGACAGTACTCTCCTACGAGCAGTACTTC.

The chain employs TRBV10-3 and TRBJ1-1, with D unresolved. V was clipped by 4 bases and J by 0 bases, with 9 bases between them. The germline V gene has CDR1 ENHRY and CDR2 SYGVKD. The CDR3 extends over 14 amino acids. The CDR3 DNA is TGTGCCATCAGTGGTCCCCAGATGAACACTGAAGCTTTCTTT. Translating gives CAISGPQMNTEAFF.

V is TRBV18 and J is TRBJ1-6, with a weak D call TRBD1 (6 bases). CDR1 is KGHSH and CDR2 is LQKENI in the germline V gene. Trimming shortened V by 2 bases and J by 5 bases, and 7 bases separated the two germline ends. CDR3 length: 14 amino acids. Written as DNA, the CDR3 is TGTGCCAGCTCACCAGGACAGAATAATTCACCCCTCCACTTT. Translated: CASSPGQNNSPLHF.

The chain employs TRBV7-9 and TRBJ2-5; D gene ambiguous. Trimming shortened V by 5 bases and J by 5 bases, and 12 bases separated the two germline ends. Germline V CDR1 and CDR2: SEHNR, FQNEAQ (reference sequence). There are 13 residues in the CDR3. CDR3 bases: TGTGCCAGCAGCCCTTTTTCGCGGGAGACCCAGTACTTC. It codes for CASSPFSRETQYF.

The genes are TRBV7-9 and TRBJ2-3, with TRBD1 matching over 12 bases. Germline CDR1 reads SEHNR; CDR2 reads FQNEAQ (reference sequence). CDR3 length equals 16 residues. V lost 5 bases, J lost 7 bases, and 10 bases stayed unmatched. In DNA, the CDR3 is TGTGCCAGCAGCGGGGACAGGGGGCCGCACATAAATACGCAGTATTTT. It yields the protein CASSGDRGPHINTQYF.

V and J are TRBV5-1 and TRBJ2-7; 10 nucleotides line up with TRBD2. The CDR3 loop spans 16 amino acids. V was pared by 0 bases and J by 0 bases, with 3 bases of the junction left unmatched. Germline CDR1 is SGHRS and CDR2 is YFSETQ. The CDR3 is CASSLVAGGPSYEQYF. CDR3 nucleotides: TGCGCCAGCAGCTTGGTAGCGGGAGGCCCCTCCTACGAGCAGTACTTC.